The T cell receptor beta chain described here comes from a study of control samples from healthy donors and cancer patients. The table came from immunoSEQ multiplex PCR; TCRdb's copy has only in-frame clones and leaves some out. Altogether 70,000 to 85,000 clones are present, around 83% being singletons, with the ten largest covering under 14%. V lost 1 base and J lost 5; bases outside the gene matches: 2. This CDR3 is 14 amino acids long. In germline, CDR1 is GTSNPN, CDR2 SVGIG (reference sequence). This clonotype originated in a man aged 60 to 69 with head and neck cancer. Sequenced: PBMCs. The chain recombines TRBV30 with TRBJ1-5; 10 bases line up with TRBD1. The DNA for the CDR3 is TGTGCCTGGAGTGCCGGGACAGGGGATCAGCCCCAGCATTTT. Translation gives CAWSAGTGDQPQHF.